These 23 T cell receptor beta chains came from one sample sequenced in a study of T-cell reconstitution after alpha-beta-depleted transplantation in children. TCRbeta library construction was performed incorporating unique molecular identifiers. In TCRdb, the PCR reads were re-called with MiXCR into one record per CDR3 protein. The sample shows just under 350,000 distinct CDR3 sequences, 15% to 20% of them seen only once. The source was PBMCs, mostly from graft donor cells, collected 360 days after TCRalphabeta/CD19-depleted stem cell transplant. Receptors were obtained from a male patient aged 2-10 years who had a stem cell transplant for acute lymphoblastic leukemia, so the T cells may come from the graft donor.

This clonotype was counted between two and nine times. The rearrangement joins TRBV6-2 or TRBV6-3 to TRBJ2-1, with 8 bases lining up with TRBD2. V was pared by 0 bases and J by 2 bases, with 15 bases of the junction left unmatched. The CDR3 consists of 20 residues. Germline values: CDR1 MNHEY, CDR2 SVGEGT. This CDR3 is CASSYSFWGPLAVTYNEQFF. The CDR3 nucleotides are TGTGCCAGCAGTTACTCGTTTTGGGGCCCACTAGCGGTAACCTACAATGAGCAGTTCTTC.

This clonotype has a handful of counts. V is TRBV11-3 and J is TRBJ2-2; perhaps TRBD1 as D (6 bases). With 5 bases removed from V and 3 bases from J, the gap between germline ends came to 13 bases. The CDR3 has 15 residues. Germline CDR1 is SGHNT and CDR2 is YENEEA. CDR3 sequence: CASSPRDTYTGELFF. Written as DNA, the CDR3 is TGTGCCAGCAGCCCCCGGGACACGTACACCGGGGAGCTGTTTTTT.

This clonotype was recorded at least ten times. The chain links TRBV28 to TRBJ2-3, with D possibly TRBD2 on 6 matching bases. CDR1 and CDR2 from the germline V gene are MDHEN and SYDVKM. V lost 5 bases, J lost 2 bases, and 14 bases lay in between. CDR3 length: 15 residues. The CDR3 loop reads CASSPRLVLTDTQYF. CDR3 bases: TGTGCCAGCAGTCCAAGACTAGTACTCACAGATACGCAGTATTTT.

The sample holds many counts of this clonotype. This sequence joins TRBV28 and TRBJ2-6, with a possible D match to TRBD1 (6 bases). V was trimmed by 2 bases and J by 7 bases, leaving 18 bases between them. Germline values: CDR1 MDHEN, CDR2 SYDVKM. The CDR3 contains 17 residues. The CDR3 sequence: CASSLAGVTSGANVLTF. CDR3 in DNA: TGTGCCAGCAGTTTAGCAGGGGTTACCTCCGGAGCCAACGTCCTGACTTTC.

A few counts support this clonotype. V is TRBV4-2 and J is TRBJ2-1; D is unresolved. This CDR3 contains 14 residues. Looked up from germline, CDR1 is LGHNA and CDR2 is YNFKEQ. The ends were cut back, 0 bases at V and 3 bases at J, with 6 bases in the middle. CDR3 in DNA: TGTGCCAGCAGCCAAGATGCTAGCTACAATGAGCAGTTCTTC. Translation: CASSQDASYNEQFF.

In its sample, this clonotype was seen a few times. The CDR3, as DNA: TGCGCCAGCAGCTCCCAACTAGCGATCACCGGGGAGCTGTTTTTT. This translates into CASSSQLAITGELFF. The chain has TRBV5-1 and TRBJ2-2; 7 bases fit TRBD2. V dropped 3 bases and J dropped 4; count of bases not matched to a gene: 6. From germline, CDR1 is SGHRS and CDR2 YFSETQ. This CDR3 spans 15 amino acids.

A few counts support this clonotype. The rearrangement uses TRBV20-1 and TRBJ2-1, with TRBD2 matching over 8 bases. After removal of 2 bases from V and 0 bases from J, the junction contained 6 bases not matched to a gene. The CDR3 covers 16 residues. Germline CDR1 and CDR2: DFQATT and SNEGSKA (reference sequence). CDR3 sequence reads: CSARPKRESSYNEQFF. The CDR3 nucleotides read TGCAGTGCTAGACCCAAGCGGGAGAGCTCCTACAATGAGCAGTTCTTC.

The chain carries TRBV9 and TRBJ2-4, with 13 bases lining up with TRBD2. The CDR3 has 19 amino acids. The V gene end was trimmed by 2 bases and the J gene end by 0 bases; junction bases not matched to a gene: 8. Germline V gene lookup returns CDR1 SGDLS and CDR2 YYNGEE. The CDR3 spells CASSVDGTSGKLAKNIQYF. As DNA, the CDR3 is TGTGCCAGCAGCGTTGACGGGACTAGCGGGAAATTAGCCAAAAACATTCAGTACTTC. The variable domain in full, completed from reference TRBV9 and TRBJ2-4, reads DSGVTQTPKHLITATGQRVTLRCSPRSGDLSVYWYQQSLDQGLQFLIQYYNGEERAKGNILERFSAQQFPDLHSELNLSSLELGDSALYFCASSVDGTSGKLAKNIQYFGAGTRLSVL.

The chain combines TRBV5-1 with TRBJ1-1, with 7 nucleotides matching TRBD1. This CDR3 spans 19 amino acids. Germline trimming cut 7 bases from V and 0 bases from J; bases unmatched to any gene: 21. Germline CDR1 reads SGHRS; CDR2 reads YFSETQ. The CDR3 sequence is CASGPLITGTVEMNTEAFF. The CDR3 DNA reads TGCGCCAGCGGACCCCTCATAACCGGGACAGTTGAGATGAACACTGAAGCTTTCTTT.

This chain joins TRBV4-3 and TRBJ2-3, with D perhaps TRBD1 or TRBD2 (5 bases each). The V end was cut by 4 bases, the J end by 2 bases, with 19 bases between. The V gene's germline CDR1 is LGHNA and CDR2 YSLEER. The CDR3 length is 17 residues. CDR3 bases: TGCGCCAGCAGCCCGACCGGGACCAATACCCCCACAGATACGCAGTATTTT. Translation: CASSPTGTNTPTDTQYF.

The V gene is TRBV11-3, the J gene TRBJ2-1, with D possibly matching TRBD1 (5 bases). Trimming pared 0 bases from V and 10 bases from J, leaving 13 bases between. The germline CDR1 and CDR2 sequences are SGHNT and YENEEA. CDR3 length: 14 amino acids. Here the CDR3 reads CASSLDLGADEQFF. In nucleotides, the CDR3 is TGTGCCAGCAGCTTAGATCTAGGGGCAGACGAGCAGTTCTTC.

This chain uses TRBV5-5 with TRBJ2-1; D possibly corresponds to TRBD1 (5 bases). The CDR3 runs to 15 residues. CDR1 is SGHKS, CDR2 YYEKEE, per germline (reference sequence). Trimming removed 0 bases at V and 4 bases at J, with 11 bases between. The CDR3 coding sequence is TGTGCCAGCAGCTTGGGACAGACCTCTTACAATGAGCAGTTCTTC. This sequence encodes CASSLGQTSYNEQFF.

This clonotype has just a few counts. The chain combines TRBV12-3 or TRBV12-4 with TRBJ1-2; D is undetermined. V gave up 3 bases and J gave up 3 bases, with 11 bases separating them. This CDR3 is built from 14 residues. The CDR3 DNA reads TGTGCCAGCAGTTTGAAAGGAAGGGACTATGGCTACACCTTC. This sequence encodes CASSLKGRDYGYTF.

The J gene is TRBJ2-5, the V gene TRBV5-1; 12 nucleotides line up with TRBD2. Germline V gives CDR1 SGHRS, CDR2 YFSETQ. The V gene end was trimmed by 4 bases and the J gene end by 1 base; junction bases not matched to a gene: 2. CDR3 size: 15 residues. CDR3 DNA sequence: TGCGCCAGCAGCCGACTAGCGGGGGCCCAAGAGACCCAGTACTTC. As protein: CASSRLAGAQETQYF.

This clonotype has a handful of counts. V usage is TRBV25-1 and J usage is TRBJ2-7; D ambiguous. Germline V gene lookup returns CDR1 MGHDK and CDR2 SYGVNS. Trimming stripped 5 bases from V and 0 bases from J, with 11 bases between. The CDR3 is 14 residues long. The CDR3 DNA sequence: TGTGCCAGCAGTCCGTATGGTCTCTCCTACGAGCAGTACTTC. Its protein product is CASSPYGLSYEQYF.

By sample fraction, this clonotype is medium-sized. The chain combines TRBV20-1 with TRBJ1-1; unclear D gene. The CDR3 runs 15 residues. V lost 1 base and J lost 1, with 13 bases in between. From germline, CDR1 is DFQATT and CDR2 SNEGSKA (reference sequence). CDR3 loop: CSARVLGSQNTEAFF. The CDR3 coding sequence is TGCAGTGCTAGAGTTTTGGGGAGCCAGAACACTGAAGCTTTCTTT.

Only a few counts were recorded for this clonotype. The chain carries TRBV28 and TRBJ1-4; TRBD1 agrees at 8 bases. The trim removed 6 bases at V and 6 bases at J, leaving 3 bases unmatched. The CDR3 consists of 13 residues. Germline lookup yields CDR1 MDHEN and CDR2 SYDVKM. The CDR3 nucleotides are TGTGCCAGCAGGGGGACAGGCGATGAAAAACTGTTTTTT. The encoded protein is CASRGTGDEKLFF. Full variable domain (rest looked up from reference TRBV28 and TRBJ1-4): DVKVTQSSRYLVKRTGEKVFLECVQDMDHENMFWYRQDPGLGLRLIYFSYDVKMKEKGDIPEGYSVSREKKERFSLILESASTNQTSMYLCASRGTGDEKLFFGSGTQLSVL.

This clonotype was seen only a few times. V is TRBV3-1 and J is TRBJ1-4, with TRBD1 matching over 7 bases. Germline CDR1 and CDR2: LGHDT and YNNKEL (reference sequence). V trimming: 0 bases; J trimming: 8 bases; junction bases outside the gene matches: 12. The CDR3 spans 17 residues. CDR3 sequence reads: CASSQDWAPGGGEKLFF. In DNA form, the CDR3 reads TGTGCCAGCAGCCAAGATTGGGCTCCAGGGGGAGGGGAAAAACTGTTTTTT.

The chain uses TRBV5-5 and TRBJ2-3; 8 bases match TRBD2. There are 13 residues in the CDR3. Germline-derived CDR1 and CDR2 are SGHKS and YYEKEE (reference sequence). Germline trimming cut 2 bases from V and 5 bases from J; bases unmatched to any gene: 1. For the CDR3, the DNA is TGTGCCAGCAGCTTTACTAGCGGAGATACGCAGTATTTT. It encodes CASSFTSGDTQYF.

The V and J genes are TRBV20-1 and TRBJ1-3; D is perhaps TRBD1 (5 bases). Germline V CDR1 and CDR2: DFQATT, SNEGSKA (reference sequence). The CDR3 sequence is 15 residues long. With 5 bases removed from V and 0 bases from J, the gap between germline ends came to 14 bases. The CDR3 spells CSAFPGASSGNTIYF. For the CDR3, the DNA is TGCAGTGCTTTCCCCGGGGCGAGCTCTGGAAACACCATATATTTT.

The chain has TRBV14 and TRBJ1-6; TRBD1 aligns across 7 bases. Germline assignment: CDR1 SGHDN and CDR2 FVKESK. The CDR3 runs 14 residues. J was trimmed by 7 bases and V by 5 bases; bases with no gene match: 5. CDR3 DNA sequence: TGTGCCAGCAGCTCCGGGACAGCAAATTCACCCCTCCACTTT. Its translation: CASSSGTANSPLHF.

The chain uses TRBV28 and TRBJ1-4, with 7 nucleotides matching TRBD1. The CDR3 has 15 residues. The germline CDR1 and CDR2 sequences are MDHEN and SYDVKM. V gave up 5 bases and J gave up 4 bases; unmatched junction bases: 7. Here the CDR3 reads CASSPTQGYNEKLFF. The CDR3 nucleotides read TGTGCCAGCAGTCCGACACAGGGGTATAATGAAAAACTGTTTTTT.

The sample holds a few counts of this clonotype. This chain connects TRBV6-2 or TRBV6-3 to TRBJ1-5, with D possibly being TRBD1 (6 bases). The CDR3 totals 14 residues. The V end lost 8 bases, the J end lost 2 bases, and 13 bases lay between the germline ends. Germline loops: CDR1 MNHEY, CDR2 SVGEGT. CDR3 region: CASPAEGGNQPQHF. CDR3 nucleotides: TGTGCCAGCCCTGCGGAGGGGGGCAATCAGCCCCAGCATTTT.